A single sample is the source of the 18 T cell receptor beta chains below, sequenced in a study of OX40 agonist ivuxolimab in advanced cancers. The library relied on the immunoSEQ multiplex PCR assay. In TCRdb, the immuneACCESS table is reduced to in-frame sequences with V and J assigned. These tables do not hold every clone; where another copy was compared, an unresolved V gene accounts for under half, and the others remain unexplained. This sample comprises about 67,000 clones, roughly 84% of them detected only once. The ten largest clones take up approximately 2% of the sample. The source was CD4+ or CD8+ T cells sorted from blood, collected in a trial of the OX40 agonist ivuxolimab. The receptors shown here come from an adult with an advanced solid tumor such as melanoma, head and neck, liver or kidney cancer.

V gene TRBV7-2 combines with J gene TRBJ1-4, with D maybe TRBD1 (6 bases). Germline V CDR1 and CDR2: SGHTA, FQGNSA. With 0 bases removed from V and 8 bases from J, the gap between germline ends came to 7 bases. The CDR3 spans 13 residues. The CDR3 region is CASSLAQGEKLFF. CDR3 bases: TGTGCCAGCAGCTTAGCACAGGGCGAAAAACTGTTTTTT.

The rearrangement joins TRBV7-3 to TRBJ2-2; weak D call: TRBD1 (5 bases). The CDR3 is made up of 13 amino acids. Trimming pared 7 bases from V and 1 base from J, leaving 7 bases between. Germline V lookup: CDR1 SGHTA, CDR2 FQGTGA. This CDR3 is CASKQENTGELFF. In DNA, the CDR3 is TGTGCCAGCAAACAGGAGAACACCGGGGAGCTGTTTTTT.

The CDR3 region is CASSSEQGLTGNTIYF. As DNA, the CDR3 is TGTGCCAGCAGTTCAGAACAGGGGTTGACTGGAAACACCATATATTTT. The V call is TRBV28, the J call TRBJ1-3; TRBD1 aligns across 7 bases. CDR1 and CDR2 from the germline V gene are MDHEN and SYDVKM. V trimming: 4 bases; J trimming: 2 bases; junction bases outside the gene matches: 8. This CDR3 comprises 16 residues.

The rearrangement joins TRBV11-2 to TRBJ2-7, with D unresolved. Per germline, CDR1 SGHAT and CDR2 FQNNGV. The V end was cut by 2 bases, the J end by 0 bases, with 5 bases between. CDR3 length: 13 amino acids. The CDR3 nucleotides are TGTGCCAGCAGCTTATATACCTCCTACGAGCAGTACTTC. Its translation is CASSLYTSYEQYF.

This chain connects TRBV6-1 to TRBJ2-1; D unresolved. Germline V gene sequence: CDR1 MNHNS, CDR2 SASEGT. V gave up 3 bases and J gave up 7 bases, with 16 bases separating them. The CDR3 runs 15 residues. Written as DNA, the CDR3 is TGTGCCAGCAGTGACACCCCATCGGAGCGAAATGAGCAGTTCTTC. It translates to CASSDTPSERNEQFF.

The chain carries TRBV5-1 and TRBJ2-2, with 7 bases matching TRBD2. Germline V gives CDR1 SGHRS, CDR2 YFSETQ. The V segment lost 0 bases and the J segment 1 base; nucleotides outside the gene matches: 3. The CDR3 is 16 amino acids. CDR3 amino acids: CASSLVPSGNTGELFF. For the CDR3, the DNA is TGCGCCAGCAGCTTGGTCCCTAGCGGGAACACCGGGGAGCTGTTTTTT.

V and J are TRBV5-5 and TRBJ1-2, with D unresolved. The CDR3 runs 16 residues. V lost 1 base to trimming and J lost 0 bases, with 13 bases between them. CDR1 is SGHKS, CDR2 YYEKEE, per germline (reference sequence). The CDR3 DNA follows: TGTGCCAGCAGCTTGTCAGGCGGCGGATCTAACTATGGCTACACCTTC. Translation gives CASSLSGGGSNYGYTF.

This chain links TRBV10-3 with TRBJ1-5; the D is unclear. Germline assignment: CDR1 ENHRY and CDR2 SYGVKD. The CDR3 is made up of 14 amino acids. V shed 8 bases and J shed 1 base, with 12 bases lying between them. The CDR3 sequence is CAIGLEQSNQPQHF. The CDR3 DNA sequence: TGTGCCATCGGGCTCGAACAGAGCAATCAGCCCCAGCATTTT.

The chain combines TRBV11-2 with TRBJ2-7; possibly TRBD2 for D (5 bases). The CDR3 sequence is 13 residues long. V was clipped by 6 bases and J by 0 bases, with 9 bases between them. The germline V gene has CDR1 SGHAT and CDR2 FQNNGV. The chain's CDR3 is CASSRGSSYEQYF. In nucleotides, the CDR3 is TGTGCCAGCAGTCGGGGATCCTCCTACGAGCAGTACTTC.

This sequence joins TRBV11-2 and TRBJ2-7; the D is unclear. This CDR3 contains 14 residues. Germline V gene sequence: CDR1 SGHAT, CDR2 FQNNGV. Trimming cost V 1 base and J 7 bases, with 14 bases left between them. The CDR3 sequence is CASSLGSPRAEQYF. The CDR3 coding sequence is TGTGCCAGCAGCTTAGGCAGCCCCCGGGCGGAGCAGTACTTC. The full variable domain, in which reference TRBV11-2 and TRBJ2-7 provide the parts outside the CDR3, is EAGVAQSPRYKIIEKRQSVAFWCNPISGHATLYWYQQILGQGPKLLIQFQNNGVVDDSQLPKDRFSAERLKGVDSTLKIQPAKLEDSAVYLCASSLGSPRAEQYFGPGTRLTVT.

This chain connects TRBV25-1 to TRBJ2-6; tentatively, D is TRBD1 (5 bases). Trimming shortened V by 5 bases and J by 4 bases, and 12 bases separated the two germline ends. Germline V lookup: CDR1 MGHDK, CDR2 SYGVNS. CDR3 length: 15 amino acids. The CDR3 reads CASSHRGTGANVLTF. In DNA form, the CDR3 reads TGTGCCAGCAGTCATAGGGGTACCGGGGCCAACGTCCTGACTTTC.

This clone showed up just a few times. The V gene is TRBV5-1, the J gene TRBJ2-4; no definite D call. Germline assignment: CDR1 SGHRS and CDR2 YFSETQ. The CDR3 has 17 amino acids. Trimming removed 0 bases at V and 0 bases at J, with 13 bases between. CDR3 residues: CASSLAYRTIAKNIQYF. As DNA, the CDR3 is TGCGCCAGCAGCTTGGCCTATAGAACAATAGCCAAAAACATTCAGTACTTC.

The rearrangement links TRBV18 to TRBJ1-3; 7 bases align to TRBD1. J lost 7 bases, V lost 0 bases, and 6 bases had no gene match. The CDR3 is 15 residues long. Germline CDR1 reads KGHSH; CDR2 reads LQKENI. CDR3 bases: TGTGCCAGCTCACCACCTGACAGGGCCCGGAACACCATATATTTT. It codes for CASSPPDRARNTIYF.

A single count supports this clone. The chain uses TRBV6-6 and TRBJ1-5, with no clear D. V was cut by 6 bases and J by 1 base, with 4 bases left in between. Germline V CDR1 and CDR2: MNHNY, SVGAGI (reference sequence). This CDR3 is 12 amino acids long. The CDR3 coding sequence is TGTGCCAGCAGGAGCAGCAATCAGCCCCAGCATTTT. Translated: CASRSSNQPQHF.

The rearrangement links TRBV2 to TRBJ2-7; a possible D gene is TRBD2 (6 bases). With 6 bases removed from V and 4 bases from J, the gap between germline ends came to 16 bases. Germline V lookup: CDR1 SNHLY, CDR2 FYNNEI. This CDR3 is 14 amino acids long. This CDR3 is CASRATRLGYEQYF. Here the CDR3 DNA reads TGTGCCAGCAGAGCGACTAGGTTGGGGTACGAGCAGTACTTC.

The V gene is TRBV7-2, the J gene TRBJ2-7; D not resolved. Trimming cost V 1 base and J 2 bases, with 9 bases left between them. This CDR3 has 14 amino acids. Germline assignment: CDR1 SGHTA and CDR2 FQGNSA. CDR3 sequence (DNA): TGTGCCAGCAGCTTAGGTCGTGGGGCCTACGAGCAGTACTTC. The encoded protein is CASSLGRGAYEQYF.

This sequence joins TRBV21-1 and TRBJ2-7; the table's D call, TRBD1, has no DNA check behind it. TRBV21-1 is a pseudogene segment. This CDR3 has 16 amino acids. CDR3: CASSKESTGQHYEQYF. CDR3 nucleotides: TGTGCCAGCAGCAAAGAGTCGACAGGTCAACACTACGAGCAGTACTTC.

The V call is TRBV19, the J call TRBJ2-1; D is unclear. This CDR3 spans 13 amino acids. V lost 5 bases to trimming and J lost 10 bases, with 15 bases between them. The germline V gene has CDR1 LNHDA and CDR2 SQIVND (reference sequence). CDR3 sequence: CASSATGPREQFF. CDR3 DNA: TGTGCCAGTAGTGCGACCGGGCCGAGAGAGCAGTTCTTC.